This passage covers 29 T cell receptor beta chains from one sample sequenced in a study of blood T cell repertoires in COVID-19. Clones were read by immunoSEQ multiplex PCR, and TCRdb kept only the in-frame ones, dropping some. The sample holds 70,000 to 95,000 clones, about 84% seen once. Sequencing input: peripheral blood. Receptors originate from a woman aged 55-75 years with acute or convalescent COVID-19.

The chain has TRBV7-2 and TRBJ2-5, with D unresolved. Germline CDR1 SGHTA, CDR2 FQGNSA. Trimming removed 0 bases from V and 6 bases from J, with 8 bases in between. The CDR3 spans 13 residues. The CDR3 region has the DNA TGTGCCAGCAGCTTAGCGCACCAGAAGACCCAGTACTTC. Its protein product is CASSLAHQKTQYF.

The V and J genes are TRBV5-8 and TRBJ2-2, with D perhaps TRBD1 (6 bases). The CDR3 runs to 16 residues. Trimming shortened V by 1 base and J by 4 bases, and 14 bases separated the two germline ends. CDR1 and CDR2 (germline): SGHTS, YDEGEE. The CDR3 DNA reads TGTGCCAGCAGCTTGTATACAGGGCAAGGCACCGGGGAGCTGTTTTTT. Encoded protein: CASSLYTGQGTGELFF.

The CDR3 DNA reads as TGCGCCAGCAGCTTGGTTTCTAGCGGGAGCTATGAGCAGTTCTTC. Encoded protein: CASSLVSSGSYEQFF. The chain couples TRBV5-1 to TRBJ2-1; 10 bases agree with TRBD2. The CDR3 is 15 amino acids. CDR1 SGHRS and CDR2 YFSETQ come from the germline V gene. Unmatched junction bases numbered 5, after V lost 0 bases and J lost 8 bases.

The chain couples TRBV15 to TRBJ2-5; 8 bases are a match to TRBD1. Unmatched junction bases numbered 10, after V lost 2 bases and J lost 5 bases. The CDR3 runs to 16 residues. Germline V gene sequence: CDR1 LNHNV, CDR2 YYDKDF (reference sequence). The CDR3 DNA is TGTGCCACCAGCAGACCGCAGGGGGCGCCCCGGGAGACCCAGTACTTC. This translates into CATSRPQGAPRETQYF.

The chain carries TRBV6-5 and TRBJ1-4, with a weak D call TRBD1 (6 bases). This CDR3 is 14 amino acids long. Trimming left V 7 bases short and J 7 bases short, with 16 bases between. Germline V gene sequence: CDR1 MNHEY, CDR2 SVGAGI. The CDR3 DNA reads TGTGCCAGCACCTCGGGGGGGGCGGGTGAAAAACTGTTTTTT. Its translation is CASTSGGAGEKLFF.

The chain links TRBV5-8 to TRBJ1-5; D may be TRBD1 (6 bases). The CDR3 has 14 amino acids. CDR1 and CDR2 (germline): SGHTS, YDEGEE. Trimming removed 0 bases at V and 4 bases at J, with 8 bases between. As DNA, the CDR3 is TGTGCCAGCAGCTTGGACGACAGGAATCAGCCCCAGCATTTT. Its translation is CASSLDDRNQPQHF.

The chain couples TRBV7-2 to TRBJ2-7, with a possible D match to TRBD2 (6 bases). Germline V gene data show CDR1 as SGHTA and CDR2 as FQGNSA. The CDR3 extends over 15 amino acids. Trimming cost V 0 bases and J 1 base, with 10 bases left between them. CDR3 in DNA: TGTGCCAGCAGCTTAGCGGGGGGAGGTTCCTACGAGCAGTACTTC. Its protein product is CASSLAGGGSYEQYF. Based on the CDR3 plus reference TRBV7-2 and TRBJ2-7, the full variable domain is GAGVSQSPSNKVTEKGKDVELRCDPISGHTALYWYRQSLGQGLEFLIYFQGNSAPDKSGLPSDRFSAERTGGSVSTLTIQRTQQEDSAVYLCASSLAGGGSYEQYFGPGTRLTVT.

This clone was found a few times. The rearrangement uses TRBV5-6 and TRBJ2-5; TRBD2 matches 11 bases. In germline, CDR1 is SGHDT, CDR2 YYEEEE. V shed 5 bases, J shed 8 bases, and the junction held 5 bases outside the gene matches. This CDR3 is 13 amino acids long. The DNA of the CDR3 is TGTGCCAGCAGGACTAGCGGGATTATCACCCAGTACTTC. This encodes CASRTSGIITQYF.

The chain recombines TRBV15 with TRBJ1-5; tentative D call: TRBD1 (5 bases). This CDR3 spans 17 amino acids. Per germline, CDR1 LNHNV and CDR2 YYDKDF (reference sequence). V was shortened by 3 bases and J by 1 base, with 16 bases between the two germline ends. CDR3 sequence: CATSSVRDILSNQPQHF. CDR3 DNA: TGTGCCACCAGCAGTGTCAGGGATATTTTGAGCAATCAGCCCCAGCATTTT.

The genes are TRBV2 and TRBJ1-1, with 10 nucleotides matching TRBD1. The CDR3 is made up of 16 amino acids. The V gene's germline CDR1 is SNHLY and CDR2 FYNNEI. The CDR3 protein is CVSKLRQGAGNTEAFF. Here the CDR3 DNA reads TGTGTCTCTAAACTAAGACAGGGGGCAGGGAACACTGAAGCTTTCTTT.

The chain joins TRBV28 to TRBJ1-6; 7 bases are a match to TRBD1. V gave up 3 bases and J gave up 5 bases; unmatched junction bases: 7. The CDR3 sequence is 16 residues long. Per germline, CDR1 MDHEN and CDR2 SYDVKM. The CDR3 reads CASSFPAGTDNSPLHF. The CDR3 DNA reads TGTGCCAGCAGTTTCCCCGCCGGGACAGATAATTCACCCCTCCACTTT.

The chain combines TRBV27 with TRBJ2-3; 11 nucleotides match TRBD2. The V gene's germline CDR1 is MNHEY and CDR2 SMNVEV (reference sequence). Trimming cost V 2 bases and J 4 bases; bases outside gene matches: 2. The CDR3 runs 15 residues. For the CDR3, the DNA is TGTGCCAGCAGTTTAACTAGCGGGAGTCCAGATACGCAGTATTTT. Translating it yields CASSLTSGSPDTQYF.

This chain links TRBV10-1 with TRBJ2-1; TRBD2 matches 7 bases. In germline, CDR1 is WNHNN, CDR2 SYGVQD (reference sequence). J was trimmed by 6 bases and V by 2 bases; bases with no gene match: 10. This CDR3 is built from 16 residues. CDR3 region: CASSEGAGVIGNEQFF. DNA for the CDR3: TGCGCCAGCAGTGAGGGCGCGGGAGTAATCGGCAATGAGCAGTTCTTC.

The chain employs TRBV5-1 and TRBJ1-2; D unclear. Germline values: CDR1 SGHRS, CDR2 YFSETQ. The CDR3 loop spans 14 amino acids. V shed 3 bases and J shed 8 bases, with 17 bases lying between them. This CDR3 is CASSWDVERAGYTF. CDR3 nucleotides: TGCGCCAGCAGCTGGGATGTAGAGAGGGCGGGCTACACCTTC.

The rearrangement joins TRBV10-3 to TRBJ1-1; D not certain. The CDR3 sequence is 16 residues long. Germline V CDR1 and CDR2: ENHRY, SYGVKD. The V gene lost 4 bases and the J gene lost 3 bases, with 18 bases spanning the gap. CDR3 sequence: CAISGPAGVRDTEAFF. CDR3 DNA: TGTGCCATCAGTGGCCCCGCTGGGGTGCGGGACACTGAAGCTTTCTTT.

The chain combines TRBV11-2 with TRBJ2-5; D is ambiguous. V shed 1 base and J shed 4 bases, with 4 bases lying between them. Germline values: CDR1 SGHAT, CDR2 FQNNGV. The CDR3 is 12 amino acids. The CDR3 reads CASSLGPETQYF. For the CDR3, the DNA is TGTGCCAGCAGCTTAGGGCCAGAGACCCAGTACTTC. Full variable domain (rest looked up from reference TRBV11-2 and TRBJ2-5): EAGVAQSPRYKIIEKRQSVAFWCNPISGHATLYWYQQILGQGPKLLIQFQNNGVVDDSQLPKDRFSAERLKGVDSTLKIQPAKLEDSAVYLCASSLGPETQYFGPGTRLLVL.

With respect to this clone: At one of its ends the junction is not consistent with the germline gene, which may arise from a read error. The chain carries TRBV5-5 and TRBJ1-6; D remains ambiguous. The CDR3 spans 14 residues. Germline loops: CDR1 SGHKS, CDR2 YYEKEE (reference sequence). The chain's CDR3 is CASSLDILPSPDAF. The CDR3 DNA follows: TGTGCCAGCAGCTTAGACATTCTTCCGTCCCCCGACGCCTTT. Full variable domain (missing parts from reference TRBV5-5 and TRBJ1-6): DAGVTQSPTHLIKTRGQQVTLRCSPISGHKSVSWYQQVLGQGPQFIFQYYEKEERGRGNFPDRFSARQFPNYSSELNVNALLLGDSALYLCASSLDILPSPDAFGNGTRLTVT.

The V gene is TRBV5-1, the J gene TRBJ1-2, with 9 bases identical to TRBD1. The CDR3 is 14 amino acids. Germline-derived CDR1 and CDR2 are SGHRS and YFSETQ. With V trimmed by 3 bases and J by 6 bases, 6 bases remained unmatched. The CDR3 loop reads CASSSKTGGHGYTF. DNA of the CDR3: TGCGCCAGCAGCTCAAAAACAGGGGGCCATGGCTACACCTTC. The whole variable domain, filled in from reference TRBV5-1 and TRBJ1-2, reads KAGVTQTPRYLIKTRGQQVTLSCSPISGHRSVSWYQQTPGQGLQFLFEYFSETQRNKGNFPGRFSGRQFSNSRSEMNVSTLELGDSALYLCASSSKTGGHGYTFGSGTRLTVV.

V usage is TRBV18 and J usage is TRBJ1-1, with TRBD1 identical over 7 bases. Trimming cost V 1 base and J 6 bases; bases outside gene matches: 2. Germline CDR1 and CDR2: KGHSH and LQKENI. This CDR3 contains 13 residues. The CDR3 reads CASSPQGASEAFF. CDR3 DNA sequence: TGTGCCAGCTCACCACAGGGGGCCTCTGAAGCTTTCTTT.

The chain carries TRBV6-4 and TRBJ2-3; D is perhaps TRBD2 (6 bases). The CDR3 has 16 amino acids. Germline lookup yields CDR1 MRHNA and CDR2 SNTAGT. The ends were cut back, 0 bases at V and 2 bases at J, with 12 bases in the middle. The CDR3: CASSDSPGLFTDTQYF. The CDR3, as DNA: TGTGCCAGCAGTGACTCTCCGGGACTTTTCACAGATACGCAGTATTTT.

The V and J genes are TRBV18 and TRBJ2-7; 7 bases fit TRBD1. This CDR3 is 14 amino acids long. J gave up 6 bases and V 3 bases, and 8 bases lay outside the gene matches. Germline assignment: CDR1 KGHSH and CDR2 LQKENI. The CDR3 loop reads CASSPLGTEREQYF. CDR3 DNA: TGTGCCAGCTCACCGCTGGGGACAGAACGCGAGCAGTACTTC.

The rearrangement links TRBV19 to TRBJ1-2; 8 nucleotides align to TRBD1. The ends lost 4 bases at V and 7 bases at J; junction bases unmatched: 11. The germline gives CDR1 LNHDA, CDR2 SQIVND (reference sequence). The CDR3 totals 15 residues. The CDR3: CASSKPTGANRGYTF. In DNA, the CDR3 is TGTGCCAGTAGTAAACCGACAGGGGCCAATCGTGGCTACACCTTC.

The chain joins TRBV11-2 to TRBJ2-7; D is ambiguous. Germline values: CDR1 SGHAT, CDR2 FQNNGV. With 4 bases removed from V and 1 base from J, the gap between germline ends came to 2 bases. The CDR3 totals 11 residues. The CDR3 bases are TGTGCCAGCAGCTCGTCCTACGAGCAGTACTTC. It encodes CASSSSYEQYF.

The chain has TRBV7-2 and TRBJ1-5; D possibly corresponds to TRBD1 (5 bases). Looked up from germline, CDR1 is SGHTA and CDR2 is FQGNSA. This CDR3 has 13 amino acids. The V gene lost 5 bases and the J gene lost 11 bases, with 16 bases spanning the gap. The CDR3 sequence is CASSRPPGLAQHF. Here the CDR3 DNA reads TGTGCCAGCAGCCGACCACCGGGACTAGCCCAGCATTTT.

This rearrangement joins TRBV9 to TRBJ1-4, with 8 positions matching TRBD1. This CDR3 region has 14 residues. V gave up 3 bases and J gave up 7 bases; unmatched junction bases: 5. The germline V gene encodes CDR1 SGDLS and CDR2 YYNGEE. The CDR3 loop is CASSATGVGEKLFF. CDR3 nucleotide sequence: TGTGCCAGCAGCGCGACAGGGGTGGGTGAAAAACTGTTTTTT.

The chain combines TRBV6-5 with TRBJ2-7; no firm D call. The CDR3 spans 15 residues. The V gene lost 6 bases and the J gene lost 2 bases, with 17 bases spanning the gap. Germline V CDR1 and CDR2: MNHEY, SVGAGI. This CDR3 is CASSPQASTPYEQYF. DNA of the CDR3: TGTGCCAGCAGCCCACAAGCTAGTACCCCCTACGAGCAGTACTTC.

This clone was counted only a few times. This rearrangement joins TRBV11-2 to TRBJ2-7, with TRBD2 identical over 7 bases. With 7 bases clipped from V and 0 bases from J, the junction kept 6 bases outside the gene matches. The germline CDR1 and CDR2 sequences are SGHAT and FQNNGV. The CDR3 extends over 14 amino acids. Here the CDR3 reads CASTPRTSSYEQYF. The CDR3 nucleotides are TGTGCCAGCACGCCTCGGACTAGCTCCTACGAGCAGTACTTC.

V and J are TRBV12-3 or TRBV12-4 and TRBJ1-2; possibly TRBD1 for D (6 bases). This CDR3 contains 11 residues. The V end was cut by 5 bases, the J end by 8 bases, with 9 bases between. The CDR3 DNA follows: TGTGCCAGCAGTGGGGGCTTCGGCTACACCTTC. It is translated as CASSGGFGYTF.

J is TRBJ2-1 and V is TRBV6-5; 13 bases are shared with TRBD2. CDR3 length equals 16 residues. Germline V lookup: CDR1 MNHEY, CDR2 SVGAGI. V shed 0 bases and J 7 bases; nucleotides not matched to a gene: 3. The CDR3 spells CASSYSRTSGRNEQFF. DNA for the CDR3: TGTGCCAGCAGTTACTCCAGGACTAGCGGGAGAAATGAGCAGTTCTTC.